This entry lists 17 T cell receptor beta chains sequenced from one sample in a study of blood T cells in healthy people across ages. Alongside a J-beta primer mix, a sample-barcoded 5' primer served in a second PCR lasting about 7 to 12 cycles. TCRdb reprocessed the 5' RACE reads via MiXCR and lists one record per CDR3 protein. The sample comprises about 400,000 distinct CDR3 sequences, over 45% of which are singletons, and around 49% rests with the top ten. Sequencing was performed on blood. The receptor set was obtained from a man in his 60s in good health.

This chain connects TRBV6-2 or TRBV6-3 to TRBJ2-1; 12 nucleotides align to TRBD2. Per the germline V gene, CDR1 is MNHEY and CDR2 is SVGEGT. CDR3 length: 18 amino acids. The junction had 8 bases not matched to a gene; V was cut back by 5 bases and J by 0 bases. The CDR3 coding sequence is TGTGCCAGCAGTCGGGGGACTAGCGGGTTGAGCTCCTACAATGAGCAGTTCTTC. This gives the protein CASSRGTSGLSSYNEQFF.

V and J are TRBV5-1 and TRBJ2-1; D ambiguous. V dropped 0 bases and J dropped 13 bases, with 8 bases sitting between them. This CDR3 has 11 amino acids. Germline V lookup: CDR1 SGHRS, CDR2 YFSETQ. CDR3 in DNA: TGCGCCAGCAGCTTGGGACTCGATCAGTTCTTC. Translating gives CASSLGLDQFF.

The chain carries TRBV4-1 and TRBJ2-3; D is unresolved. The CDR3 is made up of 14 amino acids. V was trimmed by 4 bases and J by 3 bases, leaving 11 bases between them. Per the germline V gene, CDR1 is MGHRA and CDR2 is YSYEKL. CDR3 sequence (DNA): TGCGCCAGCAGCCGAACCCTCCGAACAGATACGCAGTATTTT. Its translation: CASSRTLRTDTQYF.

This chain connects TRBV6-5 to TRBJ2-7, with 8 bases lining up with TRBD2. Germline lookup yields CDR1 MNHEY and CDR2 SVGAGI. The CDR3 covers 14 residues. The V and J ends lost 4 bases and 3 bases, in that order; junction bases with no gene match: 5. The chain's CDR3 is CASSSASGYYEQYF. The CDR3 DNA reads as TGTGCCAGCAGTTCTGCTAGCGGGTACTACGAGCAGTACTTC.

As to this clonotype: The junction shows a germline mismatch at one end, possibly a read error. The chain recombines TRBV12-3 or TRBV12-4 with TRBJ2-1; 8 bases map to TRBD2. This CDR3 has 16 residues. DNA of the CDR3: TGTGCCAGCAGGATTCCTGGCGGGGGGAACTACAATGAGCGGTTCTTC. Translating it yields CASRIPGGGNYNERFF.

The rearrangement links TRBV15 to TRBJ2-3; D is perhaps TRBD2 (6 bases). Germline CDR1 is LNHNV and CDR2 is YYDKDF (reference sequence). The CDR3 has 18 residues. The V end was cut by 1 base, the J end by 2 bases, with 19 bases between. The CDR3, as DNA: TGTGCCACCAGCAGAGTAGGGCTCCGGGACTCTAACACAGATACGCAGTATTTT. Translating it yields CATSRVGLRDSNTDTQYF.

The rearrangement links TRBV12-3 or TRBV12-4 to TRBJ1-6; TRBD1 agrees at 7 bases. With V trimmed by 5 bases and J by 7 bases, 8 bases remained unmatched. The CDR3 is 15 residues long. CDR3 residues: CASSTQTGYNSPLHF. The CDR3 DNA follows: TGTGCCAGCAGTACACAGACAGGGTACAATTCACCCCTCCACTTT.

This chain connects TRBV14 to TRBJ1-6; TRBD1 aligns across 7 bases. Germline V lookup: CDR1 SGHDN, CDR2 FVKESK. The CDR3 sequence is 14 residues long. Trimming cost V 0 bases and J 7 bases; bases outside gene matches: 0. Here the CDR3 DNA reads TGTGCCAGCAGCCAAGACAGGGGGAATTCACCCCTCCACTTT. This encodes CASSQDRGNSPLHF.

V is TRBV5-1 and J is TRBJ1-5; D is unresolved. The CDR3 is 15 amino acids. CDR1 SGHRS and CDR2 YFSETQ come from the germline V gene. Trimming cost V 1 base and J 3 bases, with 11 bases left between them. This chain's CDR3 is CASSLTDGLNQPQHF. CDR3 nucleotides: TGCGCCAGCAGCTTGACAGACGGGCTCAATCAGCCCCAGCATTTT. Filled out from reference TRBV5-1 and TRBJ1-5, the complete variable domain reads KAGVTQTPRYLIKTRGQQVTLSCSPISGHRSVSWYQQTPGQGLQFLFEYFSETQRNKGNFPGRFSGRQFSNSRSEMNVSTLELGDSALYLCASSLTDGLNQPQHFGDGTRLSIL.

V usage is TRBV5-6 and J usage is TRBJ1-2, with 9 bases fitting TRBD1. The V gene's germline CDR1 is SGHDT and CDR2 YYEEEE. The V and J ends lost 1 base and 8 bases, in that order; junction bases with no gene match: 6. The CDR3 has 14 residues. In nucleotides, the CDR3 is TGTGCCAGCAGCTTGATTACAGGGGGCGGGGGCTACACCTTC. Translation: CASSLITGGGGYTF. The full variable domain, rest sourced from reference TRBV5-6 and TRBJ1-2, is DAGVTQSPTHLIKTRGQQVTLRCSPKSGHDTVSWYQQALGQGPQFIFQYYEEEERQRGNFPDRFSGHQFPNYSSELNVNALLLGDSALYLCASSLITGGGGYTFGSGTRLTVV.

This clonotype was observed a few times. The CDR3 spells CASSFADPGRGYTF. The DNA of the CDR3 is TGTGCCAGCAGCTTTGCGGACCCGGGCAGGGGCTACACCTTC. The V and J genes are TRBV7-2 and TRBJ1-2, with no clear D. CDR1 and CDR2 (germline): SGHTA, FQGNSA. The CDR3 totals 14 residues. Trimming left V 3 bases short and J 8 bases short, with 16 bases between.

The chain employs TRBV11-1 and TRBJ2-7, with 7 nucleotides matching TRBD2. This CDR3 is built from 13 residues. V lost 5 bases, J lost 4 bases, and 5 bases stayed unmatched. CDR1 and CDR2 from the germline V gene are SGHAT and FQDESV (reference sequence). CDR3 nucleotide sequence: TGTGCCAGCAGCCAAGGACTAGTATACGAGCAGTACTTC. Translation: CASSQGLVYEQYF.

This clonotype was observed a few times. The genes are TRBV4-1 and TRBJ2-2, with 11 bases aligning to TRBD2. This CDR3 has 15 amino acids. Trimming removed 4 bases from V and 4 bases from J; junction bases left unmatched: 2. Germline V gene lookup returns CDR1 MGHRA and CDR2 YSYEKL. CDR3 sequence: CASSLGTSGTGELFF. Here the CDR3 DNA reads TGCGCCAGCAGCCTTGGGACTAGCGGCACCGGGGAGCTGTTTTTT.

The CDR3 DNA follows: TGCAGTGCTAGAGAAGGGACCTACGAGCAGTACTTC. It specifies CSAREGTYEQYF. The V gene is TRBV20-1, the J gene TRBJ2-7, with unresolved D. The CDR3 is made up of 12 amino acids. Per the germline V gene, CDR1 is DFQATT and CDR2 is SNEGSKA (reference sequence). V lost 0 bases and J 2 bases, leaving 5 bases between the germline ends.

A few counts support this clonotype. The chain couples TRBV6-5 to TRBJ1-6, with a possible D match to TRBD1 (5 bases). The CDR3 runs 13 residues. The ends were cut back, 5 bases at V and 8 bases at J, with 10 bases in the middle. CDR1 MNHEY and CDR2 SVGAGI come from the germline V gene. CDR3 amino acids: CASSVDRYSPLHF. The CDR3 DNA reads as TGTGCCAGCAGTGTAGACAGATATTCACCCCTCCACTTT.

This sequence joins TRBV28 and TRBJ2-3; D gene uncertain. The CDR3 length is 13 residues. Germline V gene sequence: CDR1 MDHEN, CDR2 SYDVKM. Trimming stripped 6 bases from V and 1 base from J, with 8 bases between. The CDR3 nucleotides read TGTGCCAGCAGGGGCTTGGGCACAGATACGCAGTATTTT. Translation gives CASRGLGTDTQYF.

This clonotype was recorded a few times. This chain links TRBV7-9 with TRBJ1-2; 7 nucleotides agree with TRBD1. The CDR3 runs 16 residues. CDR1 is SEHNR and CDR2 is FQNEAQ in the germline V gene (reference sequence). Germline trimming cut 5 bases from V and 11 bases from J; bases unmatched to any gene: 20. The CDR3 nucleotides are TGTGCCAGCAGCCCAATTCCGACAGGGCTGATTGGGGGGTACACCTTC. Its protein product is CASSPIPTGLIGGYTF.